The clone carrying this T cell receptor beta chain was recorded a few times. The sequenced target, TCR beta, came from blood CD8+ and CD4+ T cells. The multiple sclerosis controls consisted of treatment-naive patients with relapsing-remitting disease, either stable or active. A quantity of about 0.5 to 1 ug RNA underwent reverse transcription using random hexamers. immunoSEQ multiplex PCR amplified TCR beta CDR3 across 54 Vbeta, 13 Jbeta. A single record per CDR3 protein comes from TCRdb applying MiXCR to the immunoSEQ multiplex PCR reads. The sample contains about 300,000 distinct CDR3 sequences, approximately 89% of which appear only once. Deletions cut 2 bases from V and 0 bases from J, with 8 bases between. Per the germline V gene, CDR1 is SQVTM and CDR2 is ANQGSEA. This CDR3 has 13 residues. This entry comes from a study of CD8 T cells in Susac syndrome.

The receptor was derived from a human donor with multiple sclerosis. Sequencing was carried out using CD8+ T cells from PBMCs. The chain links TRBV29-1 to TRBJ2-7, with D unclear. Here the CDR3 reads CSVEQPSSYEQYF. The CDR3, as DNA: TGCAGCGTTGAACAGCCGAGCTCCTACGAGCAGTACTTC.